The table lists the clone carrying this TCR beta chain with many counts. The V end was cut by 2 bases, the J end by 7 bases, with 20 bases between. Germline CDR1 GTSNPN, CDR2 SVGIG (reference sequence). The CDR3 extends over 15 amino acids. Individually, cDNA molecules had unique molecular identifiers attached to them. TCRdb ran MiXCR on the 5' RACE reads and lists one entry per CDR3 protein. The sample lists 43,000 or so distinct CDR3 sequences, approximately 4% occurring once. These data come from a study of early T cells in non-severe SARS-CoV-2 infection. Study-wide context: Sequencing targeted bulk RNA from unsorted whole blood, leaving chains unpaired.

The rearrangement links TRBV30 to TRBJ1-2; D perhaps matches TRBD1 (5 bases). The receptor's source is an adult who was a healthcare worker with PCR-confirmed SARS-CoV-2 infection or an uninfected control (not recorded which). Sample: whole blood. The CDR3 sequence: CAWSRRVSSSSGYTF. DNA of the CDR3: TGTGCCTGGAGTCGCAGGGTAAGCTCAAGCAGTGGCTACACCTTC.